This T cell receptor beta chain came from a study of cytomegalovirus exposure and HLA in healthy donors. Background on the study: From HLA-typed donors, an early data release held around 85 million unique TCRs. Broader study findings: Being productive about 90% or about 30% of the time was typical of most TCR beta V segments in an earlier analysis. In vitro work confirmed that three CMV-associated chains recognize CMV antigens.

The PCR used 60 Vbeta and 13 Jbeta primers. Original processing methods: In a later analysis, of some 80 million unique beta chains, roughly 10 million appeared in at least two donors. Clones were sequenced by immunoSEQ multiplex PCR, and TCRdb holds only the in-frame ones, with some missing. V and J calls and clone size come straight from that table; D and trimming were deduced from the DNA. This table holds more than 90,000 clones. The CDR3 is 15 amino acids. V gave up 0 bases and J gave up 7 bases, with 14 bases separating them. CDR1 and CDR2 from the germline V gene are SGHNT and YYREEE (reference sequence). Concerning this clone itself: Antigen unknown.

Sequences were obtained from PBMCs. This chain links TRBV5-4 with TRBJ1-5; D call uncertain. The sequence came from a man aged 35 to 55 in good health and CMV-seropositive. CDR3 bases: TGTGCCAGCAGCTTGGGCCCGGGATTTGAGCAGCCCCAGCATTTT. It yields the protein CASSLGPGFEQPQHF.